This entry lists 22 T cell receptor beta chains sequenced from one sample in a study of response to subunit inactivated influenza vaccine. In TCRdb, the RT-PCR reads were re-called with MiXCR into one record per CDR3 protein. The table has fewer than 600,000 distinct CDR3 sequences, approximately 7.2% seen once. The sequenced sample was PBMCs from blood, obtained roughly 24 months after vaccination. These receptors all stem from a man between 50 and 69 years old who received an inactivated influenza vaccine.

There are many counts of this clonotype. The chain carries TRBV4-2 and TRBJ2-1; 8 nucleotides agree with TRBD1. Germline-derived CDR1 and CDR2 are LGHNA and YNFKEQ. With V trimmed by 1 base and J by 2 bases, 10 bases remained unmatched. The CDR3 totals 18 residues. The CDR3 protein is CASSQVIVETGAYNEQFF. The DNA for the CDR3 is TGTGCCAGCAGCCAAGTGATAGTCGAGACAGGGGCCTACAATGAGCAGTTCTTC.

This clonotype occurred many times. The chain uses TRBV4-3 and TRBJ2-3; TRBD2 aligns across 10 bases. Germline V gene lookup returns CDR1 LGHNA and CDR2 YSLEER. The length of the CDR3 is 15 residues. The V segment lost 0 bases and the J segment 11 bases; nucleotides outside the gene matches: 8. For the CDR3, the DNA is TGCGCCAGCAGCCAAGATATGAGCGGGGGGGTTATGCAGTATTTT. Amino acid sequence: CASSQDMSGGVMQYF.

This chain joins TRBV11-1 and TRBJ2-5; TRBD1 or TRBD2 may be the D gene (10 bases each). The germline V gene encodes CDR1 SGHAT and CDR2 FQDESV (reference sequence). CDR3 length: 19 amino acids. V lost 1 base and J lost 5, with 26 bases in between. CDR3: CASSLGQGALAGAYETQYF. In nucleotides, the CDR3 is TGTGCCAGCAGCTTAGGACAGGGGGCCCTAGCGGGAGCCTACGAGACCCAGTACTTC.

This clonotype has at least ten counts. The chain links TRBV29-1 to TRBJ2-5; a possible D gene is TRBD1 (5 bases). Per germline, CDR1 SQVTM and CDR2 ANQGSEA. Trimming stripped 0 bases from V and 5 bases from J, with 16 bases between. CDR3 length: 15 amino acids. The CDR3 sequence: CSVEEFFGARETQYF. CDR3 nucleotide sequence: TGCAGCGTTGAAGAATTTTTTGGGGCCAGGGAGACCCAGTACTTC.

This clonotype was seen only a few times. V and J are TRBV9 and TRBJ1-5, with D possibly being TRBD1 (5 bases). Trimming left V 0 bases short and J 0 bases short, with 7 bases between. CDR3 length: 15 residues. Germline CDR1 SGDLS, CDR2 YYNGEE. DNA for the CDR3: TGTGCCAGCAGCGTAGGGACACTTAGCAATCAGCCCCAGCATTTT. As protein: CASSVGTLSNQPQHF.

This clonotype has at least ten counts. The V call is TRBV20-1, the J call TRBJ2-4; 12 bases agree with TRBD2. The CDR3 is 15 residues long. J lost 8 bases, V lost 3 bases, and 8 bases had no gene match. Looked up from germline, CDR1 is DFQATT and CDR2 is SNEGSKA (reference sequence). In DNA form, the CDR3 reads TGCAGTGCTAGGAACGGGACTAGCGGGCGTGACATTCAGTACTTC. It is translated as CSARNGTSGRDIQYF.

This chain connects TRBV20-1 to TRBJ1-6; D call uncertain. CDR1 and CDR2 (germline): DFQATT, SNEGSKA (reference sequence). CDR3 length equals 15 residues. V shed 3 bases and J shed 0 bases, with 9 bases lying between them. Here the CDR3 reads CSARAMSSYNSPLHF. The CDR3 nucleotides read TGCAGTGCTAGGGCGATGAGCTCCTATAATTCACCCCTCCACTTT.

This clonotype was detected many times. The DNA for the CDR3 is TGTGCCAGCAGCTTAGTGACTAGCGGGGCTCACGAGCAGTACTTC. Its translation: CASSLVTSGAHEQYF. This sequence joins TRBV7-8 and TRBJ2-7, with 11 bases fitting TRBD2. Germline-derived CDR1 and CDR2 are SGHVS and FQNEAQ. The V gene end was trimmed by 1 base and the J gene end by 5 bases; junction bases not matched to a gene: 4. CDR3 length equals 15 residues.

This clonotype was observed a few times. The rearrangement joins TRBV29-1 to TRBJ2-7; either TRBD1 or TRBD2 may supply D (5 bases each). Germline-derived CDR1 and CDR2 are SQVTM and ANQGSEA. This CDR3 has 13 amino acids. Trimming removed 3 bases from V and 1 base from J, with 10 bases in between. In DNA form, the CDR3 reads TGCAGCGTTGAGGTGGGGGTGTCCTACGAGCAGTACTTC. This translates into CSVEVGVSYEQYF.

This clonotype was recorded at least ten times. CDR3 in amino acids: CASIMNTEAFF. The CDR3 coding sequence is TGTGCCAGCATCATGAACACTGAAGCTTTCTTT. The chain joins TRBV12-3 or TRBV12-4 to TRBJ1-1; D not certain. Trimming pared 7 bases from V and 0 bases from J, leaving 3 bases between. This CDR3 spans 11 amino acids.

This CDR3 is CSADRVGDTQYF. Here the CDR3 DNA reads TGCAGCGCCGACAGGGTAGGAGATACGCAGTATTTT. This chain joins TRBV29-1 and TRBJ2-3, with TRBD1 matching over 7 bases. V gave up 7 bases and J gave up 5 bases; unmatched junction bases: 6. The germline V gene encodes CDR1 SQVTM and CDR2 ANQGSEA. The CDR3 is 12 amino acids.

This clonotype was seen only a few times. The chain is built from TRBV5-1 and TRBJ1-1; 9 bases align to TRBD1. V shed 2 bases and J 4 bases; nucleotides not matched to a gene: 12. The CDR3 has 17 amino acids. Looked up from germline, CDR1 is SGHRS and CDR2 is YFSETQ. The DNA of the CDR3 is TGCGCCAGCAGCTTAAAACAGGGGGCACTAGTCCCCACTGAAGCTTTCTTT. Its protein product is CASSLKQGALVPTEAFF.

CDR3 residues: CASSLRIAGRAEQYF. DNA for the CDR3: TGTGCCAGCAGTTTACGGATCGCGGGAAGGGCCGAGCAGTACTTC. V usage is TRBV6-5 and J usage is TRBJ2-7, with a tentative D call TRBD2 (6 bases). V was shortened by 4 bases and J by 6 bases, with 19 bases between the two germline ends. CDR1 MNHEY and CDR2 SVGAGI come from the germline V gene. There are 15 residues in the CDR3.

This clonotype was counted only a few times. This chain links TRBV11-2 with TRBJ2-7; 8 positions match TRBD2. Germline CDR1 SGHAT, CDR2 FQNNGV. The CDR3 has 13 amino acids. After removal of 5 bases from V and 6 bases from J, the junction contained 6 bases not matched to a gene. The CDR3 reads CASSIGLAGEQYF. CDR3 nucleotide sequence: TGTGCCAGCAGCATCGGACTAGCCGGCGAGCAGTACTTC.

This sequence joins TRBV19 and TRBJ2-7, with D hard to call. This CDR3 comprises 14 residues. CDR1 and CDR2 (germline): LNHDA, SQIVND (reference sequence). The V gene lost 3 bases and the J gene lost 2 bases, with 11 bases spanning the gap. The CDR3 sequence: CASSMKSIPYEQYF. The CDR3, as DNA: TGTGCCAGTAGTATGAAGTCCATCCCCTACGAGCAGTACTTC.

This clonotype was counted ten times or more. V usage is TRBV2 and J usage is TRBJ2-1, with 13 bases matching TRBD2. V lost 5 bases and J lost 8; bases outside the gene matches: 6. In germline, CDR1 is SNHLY, CDR2 FYNNEI. CDR3 length: 15 residues. In DNA form, the CDR3 reads TGTGCCAGCAGTAAACTAGCGGGAGGGTACGATGAGCAGTTCTTC. It is translated as CASSKLAGGYDEQFF.

There are a few counts of this clonotype. The chain uses TRBV11-2 and TRBJ2-3, with 13 bases matching TRBD2. V gave up 6 bases and J gave up 8 bases; unmatched junction bases: 8. The CDR3 consists of 15 residues. Germline V lookup: CDR1 SGHAT, CDR2 FQNNGV. The CDR3: CASSPTTSGGSTQYF. DNA of the CDR3: TGTGCCAGCAGTCCAACGACTAGCGGGGGGTCTACGCAGTATTTT.

The rearrangement links TRBV3-1 to TRBJ2-3; 7 nucleotides line up with TRBD1. Germline V gene sequence: CDR1 LGHDT, CDR2 YNNKEL (reference sequence). This CDR3 has 15 amino acids. V shed 4 bases and J 6 bases; nucleotides not matched to a gene: 10. Here the CDR3 DNA reads TGTGCCAGCAGCCCCGGGACAGCCTACCGCGATACGCAGTATTTT. Translation gives CASSPGTAYRDTQYF.

This clonotype was detected many times. The J gene is TRBJ2-5, the V gene TRBV7-8, with D unclear. This CDR3 is 11 amino acids long. The V and J ends lost 4 bases and 7 bases respectively, with 7 bases between them. Germline V gene data show CDR1 as SGHVS and CDR2 as FQNEAQ. The CDR3 DNA sequence: TGTGCCAGCAGCTGGACCGGGACCCAGTACTTC. This encodes CASSWTGTQYF.

This clonotype was found a few times. CDR3 residues: CASSKRVKDRRHYEQYF. CDR3 DNA sequence: TGTGCCAGCAGCAAACGTGTTAAGGACAGGAGACACTACGAGCAGTACTTC. The chain recombines TRBV21-1 with TRBJ2-7; the table's D call, TRBD1, has no DNA check behind it. TRBV21-1 represents a pseudogene. This CDR3 comprises 17 residues.

This clonotype occurred a few times. This rearrangement joins TRBV28 to TRBJ2-5, with 13 bases aligning to TRBD2. The length of the CDR3 is 15 residues. V was pared by 6 bases and J by 2 bases, with 3 bases of the junction left unmatched. Germline V CDR1 and CDR2: MDHEN, SYDVKM. CDR3 sequence (DNA): TGTGCCAGCAGCCGGGGACTAGCGGGACAAGAGACCCAGTACTTC. Encoded protein: CASSRGLAGQETQYF.

This clonotype was observed at least ten times. The chain has TRBV15 and TRBJ1-2; no definite D call. CDR1 is LNHNV, CDR2 YYDKDF, per germline (reference sequence). The CDR3 is 14 amino acids. V was trimmed by 3 bases and J by 0 bases, leaving 8 bases between them. The CDR3 sequence is CATSRGFSNYGYTF. CDR3 in DNA: TGTGCCACCAGCAGGGGTTTCTCTAACTATGGCTACACCTTC.